These 2 T cell receptor beta chains were sequenced from one sample in a study of T cells expressing NK-cell markers. TCRdb reprocessed the 5' RACE reads, with one entry per CDR3 protein and no DNA. The sample totals over 150,000 distinct CDR3 sequences. Sequencing used blood T cells: a sorted CD56 or NKG2C T cell subset, CD4+ or CD8+ T cells, or bulk PBMC T cells (not recorded which). The receptors stem from a woman aged 50 to 60 in good health.

J is TRBJ2-3 and V is TRBV27; TCRdb selects TRBD2, and the lack of DNA leaves this call unchecked. The CDR3 length is 11 residues. Germline values: CDR1 MNHEY, CDR2 SMNVEV (reference sequence). The CDR3 spells CASGLPDTQYF.

The chain links TRBV5-1 to TRBJ2-1; TCRdb gives TRBD2 as the D gene, but with no DNA this cannot be confirmed. This CDR3 region has 16 residues. Germline CDR1 and CDR2: SGHRS and YFSETQ. The CDR3 loop reads CASSLEGGSAYNEQFF.